Listed below are T cell receptor beta chains from one sample, sequenced in a study of cytomegalovirus exposure and HLA in healthy donors. Libraries were prepared by immunoSEQ multiplex PCR; TCRdb keeps only in-frame clonotypes and omits some of them. This table holds 150,000 to 200,000 clones. Sequencing was done on a sample of PBMCs. Receptor source: a young man in good health and CMV-seronegative. Each CDR3 is given with its conserved first and last residue. Fields, in order: V gene, D gene, J gene, CDR3 protein, CDR3 DNA. A D gene is named only where the DNA matches it firmly.

>TRBV5-1|-|TRBJ2-7
CASSFGDEQYF
TGCGCCAGCAGCTTCGGTGACGAGCAGTACTTC
>TRBV27|TRBD1|TRBJ1-1
CASTRWTGGTEAFF
TGTGCCAGCACCCGCTGGACAGGGGGGACTGAAGCTTTCTTT
>TRBV7-2|-|TRBJ1-2
CASSLVDYGYTF
TGTGCCAGCAGCTTAGTCGACTATGGCTACACCTTC
>TRBV27|-|TRBJ1-5
CASSFRPSTGRNQPQHF
TGTGCCAGCAGTTTTCGCCCCTCGACAGGTCGCAATCAGCCCCAGCATTTT
>TRBV15|TRBD1|TRBJ1-6
CATSWDRTYNSPLHF
TGTGCCACCAGCTGGGACAGAACCTATAATTCACCCCTCCACTTT
>TRBV5-4|TRBD2|TRBJ2-7
CASSTGLAGGAYEQYF
TGTGCCAGCAGCACCGGACTAGCGGGGGGGGCCTACGAGCAGTACTTC
>TRBV9|-|TRBJ2-2
CASSVAAGNTGELFF
TGTGCCAGCAGCGTAGCAGCGGGGAACACCGGGGAGCTGTTTTTT
>TRBV28|TRBD2|TRBJ2-7
CASSTGGRSYEQYF
TGTGCCAGCAGTACGGGGGGGCGCTCCTACGAGCAGTACTTC
>TRBV27|TRBD1|TRBJ2-1
CASGVRWGQGRGSSYNEQFF
TGTGCCAGCGGAGTGAGGTGGGGACAGGGAAGAGGTAGCTCCTACAATGAGCAGTTCTTC
>TRBV6-6|-|TRBJ1-1
CASSSRKDTEAFF
TGTGCCAGCAGTTCTAGGAAAGACACTGAAGCTTTCTTT
>TRBV25-1|-|TRBJ2-2
CASVPFGGTGELFF
TGTGCCAGCGTACCATTTGGAGGCACCGGGGAGCTGTTTTTT
>TRBV9|-|TRBJ1-4
CASSAGKGVEKLFF
TGTGCCAGCAGCGCAGGGAAGGGGGTTGAAAAACTGTTTTTT
>TRBV9|-|TRBJ1-1
CASSVEGRHFMNTEAFF
TGTGCCAGCAGCGTAGAAGGCAGGCATTTCATGAACACTGAAGCTTTCTTT
>TRBV6-6|TRBD2|TRBJ2-7
CASSLAGPYEQYF
TGTGCCAGCAGTCTAGCGGGTCCCTACGAGCAGTACTTC
>TRBV4-2|TRBD2|TRBJ2-2
CASSLGLAGVNTGELFF
TGTGCCAGCAGCCTCGGGCTAGCGGGAGTAAACACCGGGGAGCTGTTTTTT
>TRBV28|TRBD2|TRBJ2-5
CASSQAGENQETQYF
TGTGCCAGCAGTCAAGCGGGAGAAAACCAAGAGACCCAGTACTTC
>TRBV19|TRBD2|TRBJ2-5
CASSMGGAGGEETQYF
TGTGCCAGTAGTATGGGGGGAGCCGGGGGGGAAGAGACCCAGTACTTC
>TRBV7-2|TRBD2|TRBJ2-1
CASSWRRTSGFAYNEQFF
TGTGCCAGCAGCTGGAGGAGGACTAGCGGGTTCGCCTACAATGAGCAGTTCTTC
>TRBV11-2|-|TRBJ1-2
CASSLWGGEVNGYTF
TGTGCCAGCAGCTTATGGGGGGGTGAAGTTAATGGCTACACCTTC
>TRBV10-3|TRBD1|TRBJ1-1
CAISEDRGSTEAFF
TGTGCCATCAGTGAGGACAGGGGAAGCACTGAAGCTTTCTTT
>TRBV7-9|-|TRBJ2-7
CASSPGSVSYEQYF
TGTGCCAGCAGCCCCGGGTCGGTATCCTACGAGCAGTACTTC
>TRBV28|-|TRBJ2-5
CASRRTQETQYF
TGTGCCAGCAGGCGCACTCAAGAGACCCAGTACTTC
>TRBV4-1|TRBD1|TRBJ2-7
CASSPRDREGLHEQYF
TGCGCCAGCAGCCCACGGGACAGGGAGGGACTCCACGAGCAGTACTTC
>TRBV11-3|TRBD2|TRBJ2-1
CASSWTSGRAVEQFF
TGTGCCAGCAGCTGGACTAGCGGGAGGGCCGTTGAGCAGTTCTTC
>TRBV6-5|-|TRBJ1-2
CASSMTVNYGYTF
TGTGCCAGCAGCATGACAGTTAACTATGGCTACACCTTC
>TRBV27|TRBD1|TRBJ2-7
CASTPRQGRYEQYF
TGTGCCAGCACCCCCCGACAGGGGAGATACGAGCAGTACTTC
>TRBV7-2|-|TRBJ1-2
CASSSYRAENYGYTF
TGTGCCAGCAGCTCCTACAGGGCCGAAAACTATGGCTACACCTTC
>TRBV5-1|-|TRBJ1-2
CASSEFPGNLYGYTF
TGCGCCAGCAGTGAATTTCCCGGGAACCTTTATGGCTACACCTTC
>TRBV5-1|TRBD2|TRBJ2-6
CASSLVAGAGANVLTF
TGCGCCAGCAGCTTGGTGGCGGGAGCCGGGGCCAACGTCCTGACTTTC
>TRBV15|TRBD1|TRBJ1-1
CATSSPDRGLTEAFF
TGTGCCACCAGCAGTCCCGACAGGGGGCTGACTGAAGCTTTCTTT
>TRBV5-1|-|TRBJ1-3
CASSPNFDSGNTIYF
TGCGCCAGCAGCCCTAACTTCGACTCTGGAAACACCATATATTTT
>TRBV7-9|-|TRBJ2-2
CASRDKGINTGELFF
TGTGCCAGCCGGGACAAGGGAATCAACACCGGGGAGCTGTTTTTT
>TRBV2|TRBD2|TRBJ2-1
CASSWTSDEQFF
TGTGCCAGCAGCTGGACTAGCGATGAGCAGTTCTTC
>TRBV7-9|TRBD2|TRBJ2-7
CASSQVRGGDYEQYF
TGTGCCAGCAGCCAGGTTCGGGGGGGGGACTACGAGCAGTACTTC
>TRBV5-8|-|TRBJ2-3
CASSLQWTDTQYF
TGTGCCAGCAGCTTACAGTGGACAGATACGCAGTATTTT
>TRBV2|TRBD1|TRBJ2-4
CASSEGYLGQGANTAKNIQYF
TGTGCCAGCAGTGAAGGGTATCTGGGACAGGGGGCGAATACGGCCAAAAACATTCAGTACTTC
>TRBV5-1|TRBD2|TRBJ2-7
CASSLFSPSGRTTYEQYF
TGCGCCAGCAGCTTGTTTTCCCCTTCCGGGAGGACCACCTACGAGCAGTACTTC
>TRBV6-5|-|TRBJ1-1
CASSSERGAEAFF
TGTGCCAGCAGTTCGGAAAGGGGTGCTGAAGCTTTCTTT
>TRBV30|-|TRBJ2-5
CACAYYPRETQYF
TGTGCCTGTGCGTACTACCCGCGAGAGACCCAGTACTTC
>TRBV30|TRBD1|TRBJ2-2
CAWRRGPNTGELFF
TGTGCCTGGAGAAGGGGGCCGAACACCGGGGAGCTGTTTTTT
>TRBV30|TRBD2|TRBJ2-1
CAWSVLASGGAVYEQFF
TGTGCCTGGAGTGTATTGGCTAGCGGGGGGGCCGTGTATGAGCAGTTCTTC
>TRBV7-9|-|TRBJ1-4
CASSLQGNKLFF
TGTGCCAGCAGCCTCCAGGGAAACAAACTGTTTTTT
>TRBV5-1|TRBD1|TRBJ2-5
CASSSNVYRDRLQETQYF
TGCGCCAGCAGCTCGAACGTCTACCGGGACAGACTACAAGAGACCCAGTACTTC
>TRBV9|-|TRBJ1-3
CASSVYSGNTIYF
TGTGCCAGCAGCGTATACTCTGGAAACACCATATATTTT
>TRBV5-1|-|TRBJ2-1
CASSLAGEGDYNEQFF
TGCGCCAGCAGCTTGGCCGGAGAGGGAGACTACAATGAGCAGTTCTTC
>TRBV5-8|-|TRBJ2-7
CASSLGRGVPYEQYF
TGTGCCAGCAGCTTGGGCCGGGGAGTACCCTACGAGCAGTACTTC
>TRBV30|-|TRBJ2-7
CAWSAGLEWGLYF
TGTGCCTGGAGTGCTGGACTCGAGTGGGGTCTGTACTTC
>TRBV28|TRBD1|TRBJ1-2
CASSLLRGHHGYTF
TGTGCCAGCAGTTTATTAAGGGGGCACCATGGCTACACCTTC
>TRBV28|-|TRBJ1-1
CASSFVQALAEAFF
TGTGCCAGCAGTTTTGTACAGGCTCTGGCTGAAGCTTTCTTT
>TRBV6-4|-|TRBJ2-7
CASSDRPGPHFYEQYF
TGTGCCAGCAGTGACCGCCCCGGTCCGCATTTCTACGAGCAGTACTTC
>TRBV5-6|-|TRBJ1-2
CASSWIQGGGGYTF
TGTGCCAGCAGCTGGATACAGGGTGGTGGAGGCTACACCTTC
>TRBV6-5|TRBD1|TRBJ2-7
CASSYGTGGYEQYF
TGTGCCAGCAGTTATGGGACAGGGGGTTACGAGCAGTACTTC